These 13 T cell receptor beta chains came from one sample sequenced in a study of blood T cell repertoires in COVID-19. Only in-frame clones appear in the TCRdb table, and some are missing; sequencing was by immunoSEQ multiplex PCR. The data contain tens of thousands of clones, 85% to 90% of them seen just once; the ten biggest clones take up 1% to 1.5%. Sequencing used peripheral blood. These receptors all stem from a woman in her sixties or seventies with acute or convalescent COVID-19.

V is TRBV2 and J is TRBJ2-2; 12 bases match TRBD1. The germline V gene encodes CDR1 SNHLY and CDR2 FYNNEI. V trimming: 7 bases; J trimming: 7 bases; junction bases outside the gene matches: 10. CDR3 size: 16 residues. Here the CDR3 DNA reads TGTGCCAGCAAGGTTTGGGACAGGGGGCCGATCGGGGAGCTGTTTTTT. Its translation: CASKVWDRGPIGELFF.

J is TRBJ1-2 and V is TRBV2; D unresolved. Between the trimmed V and J ends, which lost 4 bases and 4 bases, there was a span of 16 bases. The CDR3 consists of 15 residues. CDR1 and CDR2 (germline): SNHLY, FYNNEI. CDR3 amino acids: CASSVQPDYGYGYTF. CDR3 nucleotides: TGTGCCAGCAGTGTCCAACCGGACTACGGCTATGGCTACACCTTC.

The chain couples TRBV2 to TRBJ1-5, with 11 bases that match TRBD1. This CDR3 region has 15 residues. Trimming took 6 bases from V and 6 from J; bases not matched to a gene: 7. Germline CDR1 SNHLY, CDR2 FYNNEI. DNA for the CDR3: TGTGCCAGCAGGGGGGACAGGGGGGTCTTTCAGCCCCAGCATTTT. Encoded protein: CASRGDRGVFQPQHF.

The chain carries TRBV19 and TRBJ2-2; TRBD1 aligns across 7 bases. The V segment lost 6 bases and the J segment 3 bases; nucleotides outside the gene matches: 4. Per the germline V gene, CDR1 is LNHDA and CDR2 is SQIVND (reference sequence). The CDR3 covers 14 residues. CDR3 nucleotide sequence: TGTGCCAGTAGGCCGGGACAGTACACCGGGGAGCTGTTTTTT. Its translation is CASRPGQYTGELFF.

This chain connects TRBV6-5 to TRBJ2-5; 8 positions agree with TRBD2. Per the germline V gene, CDR1 is MNHEY and CDR2 is SVGAGI. V trimming: 1 base; J trimming: 4 bases; junction bases outside the gene matches: 8. The CDR3 covers 16 residues. In DNA, the CDR3 is TGTGCCAGCAGTTACTGGAGCGGGAGTAATGGAGAGACCCAGTACTTC. It translates to CASSYWSGSNGETQYF.

The chain uses TRBV9 and TRBJ2-3; tentatively, D is TRBD2 (5 bases). The V and J ends lost 0 bases and 1 base respectively, with 12 bases between them. The CDR3 has 16 residues. Germline CDR1 is SGDLS and CDR2 is YYNGEE. CDR3 region: CASSVGVGSGTDTQYF. CDR3 nucleotide sequence: TGTGCCAGCAGCGTAGGGGTGGGTAGCGGCACAGATACGCAGTATTTT.

The V and J genes are TRBV15 and TRBJ1-6, with D maybe TRBD1 (5 bases). The germline V gene has CDR1 LNHNV and CDR2 YYDKDF (reference sequence). Deletions cut 0 bases from V and 5 bases from J, with 5 bases between. This CDR3 spans 14 amino acids. The CDR3 loop reads CATSRDRDNSPLHF. As DNA, the CDR3 is TGTGCCACCAGCAGAGACAGGGATAATTCACCCCTCCACTTT.

The chain has TRBV27 and TRBJ2-3; 8 positions match TRBD1. Germline values: CDR1 MNHEY, CDR2 SMNVEV (reference sequence). Unmatched junction bases numbered 8, after V lost 1 base and J lost 5 bases. This CDR3 contains 16 residues. The CDR3 DNA sequence: TGTGCCAGCAGTTTATGGTCCGGACAGGGCAAAGATACGCAGTATTTT. This sequence encodes CASSLWSGQGKDTQYF.

The V and J genes are TRBV7-2 and TRBJ2-1; D perhaps matches TRBD1 (5 bases). With 3 bases removed from V and 9 bases from J, the gap between germline ends came to 18 bases. The germline V gene encodes CDR1 SGHTA and CDR2 FQGNSA. The CDR3 runs 15 residues. CDR3 in amino acids: CASSFEGAVVGEQFF. The CDR3 DNA is TGTGCCAGCAGCTTTGAAGGGGCGGTTGTAGGTGAGCAGTTCTTC. The full variable domain, its missing parts supplied by reference TRBV7-2 and TRBJ2-1, is GAGVSQSPSNKVTEKGKDVELRCDPISGHTALYWYRQSLGQGLEFLIYFQGNSAPDKSGLPSDRFSAERTGGSVSTLTIQRTQQEDSAVYLCASSFEGAVVGEQFFGPGTRLTVL.

The J gene is TRBJ2-2, the V gene TRBV5-4; 9 bases agree with TRBD2. The V gene's germline CDR1 is SGHNT and CDR2 YYREEE (reference sequence). V trimming: 5 bases; J trimming: 7 bases; junction bases outside the gene matches: 15. This CDR3 region has 17 residues. The CDR3 protein is CASSPPGGGGAIGELFF. In DNA, the CDR3 is TGTGCCAGCAGTCCCCCGGGGGGCGGGGGGGCCATCGGGGAGCTGTTTTTT.

The chain combines TRBV5-1 with TRBJ1-2, with 9 bases lining up with TRBD1. The germline gives CDR1 SGHRS, CDR2 YFSETQ. The CDR3 is 15 residues long. V gave up 3 bases and J gave up 4 bases; unmatched junction bases: 7. The CDR3 DNA reads TGCGCCAGCAGCTCCTCGACAGGGGGAGGCTATGGCTACACCTTC. Amino acid sequence: CASSSSTGGGYGYTF. Full variable domain (rest looked up from reference TRBV5-1 and TRBJ1-2): KAGVTQTPRYLIKTRGQQVTLSCSPISGHRSVSWYQQTPGQGLQFLFEYFSETQRNKGNFPGRFSGRQFSNSRSEMNVSTLELGDSALYLCASSSSTGGGYGYTFGSGTRLTVV.

Only one count was recorded for this clone. This sequence joins TRBV12-3 or TRBV12-4 and TRBJ2-1; a possible D gene is TRBD1 (5 bases). Trimming cost V 5 bases and J 7 bases, with 6 bases left between them. This CDR3 spans 11 amino acids. The CDR3, as DNA: TGTGCCAGCAGTCGGACAAATGAGCAGTTCTTC. Protein: CASSRTNEQFF.

The chain employs TRBV28 and TRBJ1-2, with D tentatively TRBD1 (6 bases). This CDR3 contains 15 residues. Trimming cost V 3 bases and J 3 bases, with 14 bases left between them. Germline V gene data show CDR1 as MDHEN and CDR2 as SYDVKM. The CDR3, as DNA: TGTGCCAGCAGTTTCTCACAGGGTATCTACTATGGCTACACCTTC. Its protein product is CASSFSQGIYYGYTF.